The 26 T cell receptor beta chains presented below share a single source sample, sequenced in a study of blood T cell repertoires in COVID-19. Libraries were prepared by immunoSEQ multiplex PCR; TCRdb keeps only in-frame clonotypes and omits some of them. The data contain 110,000 or so clones, approximately 87% of them singletons. Sequencing was done on a sample of peripheral blood. These receptors originate from a man in his sixties with acute or convalescent COVID-19.

This chain connects TRBV5-8 to TRBJ1-5; 12 positions agree with TRBD1. The CDR3 sequence is 17 residues long. Germline V lookup: CDR1 SGHTS, CDR2 YDEGEE. J was trimmed by 6 bases and V by 6 bases; bases with no gene match: 13. CDR3 region: CASTFPGTGGMGQPQHF. In DNA, the CDR3 is TGTGCCAGCACCTTTCCCGGGACAGGGGGCATGGGTCAGCCCCAGCATTTT.

The J gene is TRBJ2-7, the V gene TRBV10-2, with 11 bases matching TRBD2. The length of the CDR3 is 15 residues. The V gene's germline CDR1 is WSHSY and CDR2 SAAADI. After removal of 6 bases from V and 7 bases from J, the junction contained 11 bases not matched to a gene. The CDR3 region is CASRPLLAGVGEQYF. The CDR3 region has the DNA TGCGCCAGCAGACCCCTACTAGCGGGAGTTGGTGAGCAGTACTTC.

The rearrangement links TRBV24-1 to TRBJ1-2; D ambiguous. V was pared by 9 bases and J by 5 bases, with 15 bases between. The CDR3 has 13 residues. The germline V gene encodes CDR1 KGHDR and CDR2 SFDVKD. The CDR3 region is CATWADGDYGYTF. Written as DNA, the CDR3 is TGTGCCACCTGGGCGGACGGGGATTATGGCTACACCTTC.

On this clone: Other DNA variants within this sample encode the same CDR3. The V and J genes are TRBV6-5 and TRBJ2-4; 8 nucleotides match TRBD1. Germline lookup yields CDR1 MNHEY and CDR2 SVGAGI. V shed 6 bases and J 6 bases; nucleotides not matched to a gene: 4. CDR3 length: 13 amino acids. The CDR3 coding sequence is TGTGCCAGCAGCCGGGACAGGACAAACATTCAGTACTTC. It encodes CASSRDRTNIQYF.

The rearrangement joins TRBV5-6 to TRBJ2-7; 7 bases agree with TRBD1. V lost 4 bases to trimming and J lost 5 bases; unmatched junction nucleotides: 9. CDR3 length: 14 residues. The V gene's germline CDR1 is SGHDT and CDR2 YYEEEE. CDR3 loop: CASSLYRQGHEQYF. CDR3 in DNA: TGTGCCAGCAGCCTCTATAGACAGGGCCACGAGCAGTACTTC.

The chain uses TRBV28 and TRBJ1-2; no definite D call. In germline, CDR1 is MDHEN, CDR2 SYDVKM. V was shortened by 2 bases and J by 5 bases, with 9 bases between the two germline ends. The CDR3 is 13 residues long. CDR3 sequence: CASSLDYVYGYTF. CDR3 DNA: TGTGCCAGCAGTTTAGACTATGTTTATGGCTACACCTTC.

About this clone: This CDR3 is also generated by other DNA sequences in the sample. CDR3 DNA sequence: TGTGCCAGCAGCCGGGATAATGGGGATACGCAGTATTTT. Amino acids: CASSRDNGDTQYF. The chain has TRBV7-2 and TRBJ2-3; D is perhaps TRBD2 (5 bases). Germline values: CDR1 SGHTA, CDR2 FQGNSA. Trimming left V 5 bases short and J 6 bases short, with 12 bases between. This CDR3 contains 13 residues.

The rearrangement joins TRBV20-1 to TRBJ2-3; D is possibly TRBD2 (5 bases). Germline CDR1 reads DFQATT; CDR2 reads SNEGSKA (reference sequence). Between the trimmed V and J ends, which lost 5 bases and 4 bases, there was a span of 7 bases. The CDR3 runs to 11 residues. CDR3 loop: CSARAADTQYF. The CDR3 nucleotides are TGCAGTGCTCGAGCGGCAGATACGCAGTATTTT.

This clone was detected only a few times. The chain couples TRBV19 to TRBJ1-1, with no clear D. This CDR3 is built from 14 residues. V lost 5 bases and J 5 bases, leaving 15 bases between the germline ends. Germline CDR1 and CDR2: LNHDA and SQIVND (reference sequence). The CDR3 DNA sequence: TGTGCCAGTAGTTTCCGAGGAGGGAGGACTGAAGCTTTCTTT. Translating gives CASSFRGGRTEAFF.

V usage is TRBV5-6 and J usage is TRBJ2-2; D perhaps matches TRBD2 (5 bases). CDR1 and CDR2 (germline): SGHDT, YYEEEE. V lost 1 base and J lost 3, with 7 bases in between. The CDR3 covers 14 residues. In DNA form, the CDR3 reads TGTGCCAGCAGCTTGCCCGGGGACACCGGGGAGCTGTTTTTT. This encodes CASSLPGDTGELFF. Variable domain in full (rest from reference TRBV5-6 and TRBJ2-2): DAGVTQSPTHLIKTRGQQVTLRCSPKSGHDTVSWYQQALGQGPQFIFQYYEEEERQRGNFPDRFSGHQFPNYSSELNVNALLLGDSALYLCASSLPGDTGELFFGEGSRLTVL.

The chain employs TRBV7-2 and TRBJ2-3; D possibly corresponds to TRBD2 (6 bases). V lost 1 base and J lost 4, with 9 bases in between. Per the germline V gene, CDR1 is SGHTA and CDR2 is FQGNSA. The CDR3 is made up of 14 amino acids. Written as DNA, the CDR3 is TGTGCCAGCAGCTTAGGGGGGGAGCCAGATACGCAGTATTTT. It translates to CASSLGGEPDTQYF.

The chain combines TRBV19 with TRBJ2-7, with D perhaps matching TRBD1 (6 bases). From germline, CDR1 is LNHDA and CDR2 SQIVND (reference sequence). V was cut by 5 bases and J by 2 bases, with 16 bases left in between. The CDR3 loop spans 15 amino acids. The CDR3 region has the DNA TGTGCCAGTAGTCTACAGGCAGGGGATCCCTACGAGCAGTACTTC. It codes for CASSLQAGDPYEQYF.

This sequence joins TRBV4-3 and TRBJ2-7; D unresolved. Looked up from germline, CDR1 is LGHNA and CDR2 is YSLEER. The CDR3 contains 14 residues. V was pared by 0 bases and J by 3 bases, with 9 bases between. The CDR3 DNA sequence: TGCGCCAGCAGCCAAGATAACGGTAACTACGAGCAGTACTTC. Translated: CASSQDNGNYEQYF.

The CDR3 DNA sequence: TGTGCCAGCACCTACCAAGCAACCGGGGAGCTGTTTTTT. Its protein product is CASTYQATGELFF. The chain has TRBV7-2 and TRBJ2-2; D gene ambiguous. V lost 7 bases and J 5 bases, leaving 11 bases between the germline ends. This CDR3 has 13 amino acids. CDR1 is SGHTA, CDR2 FQGNSA, per germline.

The chain combines TRBV4-3 with TRBJ2-3; TRBD2 aligns across 8 bases. V lost 2 bases to trimming and J lost 6 bases; unmatched junction nucleotides: 7. The length of the CDR3 is 15 residues. Germline CDR1 is LGHNA and CDR2 is YSLEER. CDR3 DNA: TGCGCCAGCAGCCAAATTAGCGGGGTCGGTGATACGCAGTATTTT. This sequence encodes CASSQISGVGDTQYF.

The rearrangement links TRBV7-2 to TRBJ2-5; 9 bases are a match to TRBD2. After removal of 5 bases from V and 7 bases from J, the junction contained 14 bases not matched to a gene. CDR1 SGHTA and CDR2 FQGNSA come from the germline V gene. The length of the CDR3 is 16 residues. This CDR3 is CASSPRQASGDGTQYF. The CDR3 DNA sequence: TGTGCCAGCAGCCCCCGCCAAGCTAGCGGGGATGGGACCCAGTACTTC.

The genes are TRBV13 and TRBJ2-7; 8 positions match TRBD2. The CDR3 is 14 amino acids. With V trimmed by 4 bases and J by 0 bases, 2 bases remained unmatched. Germline V gives CDR1 PRHDT, CDR2 FYEKMQ (reference sequence). The CDR3: CASSSGTSSYEQYF. CDR3 sequence (DNA): TGTGCCAGCAGCTCGGGGACTAGCTCCTACGAGCAGTACTTC.

In its sample, this clone was seen once. This sequence joins TRBV21-1 and TRBJ2-5; the table names TRBD1, a call not compared with the DNA. TRBV21-1 is designated a pseudogene. This CDR3 contains 17 residues. The CDR3 loop is CASSKGPRQGPVETQYF. In DNA form, the CDR3 reads TGTGCCAGCAGCAAAGGCCCTAGACAGGGTCCGGTAGAGACCCAGTACTTC.

V usage is TRBV13 and J usage is TRBJ2-1; 9 nucleotides agree with TRBD1. CDR3 length: 15 residues. Trimming at V came to 5 bases and at J to 9 bases, leaving 11 bases not matched to a gene. Germline V gene sequence: CDR1 PRHDT, CDR2 FYEKMQ (reference sequence). The CDR3 reads CASSPLTPTGGEQFF. The CDR3 DNA follows: TGTGCCAGCAGCCCCCTTACCCCGACAGGGGGTGAGCAGTTCTTC.

DNA of the CDR3: TGTGCCAGCAGCTTAGTCGCTAGCGGTTCTAGCACAGATACGCAGTATTTT. Its translation: CASSLVASGSSTDTQYF. V gene TRBV7-2 combines with J gene TRBJ2-3, with 7 bases aligning to TRBD2. This CDR3 spans 17 amino acids. Germline-derived CDR1 and CDR2 are SGHTA and FQGNSA. Losses at the gene ends were 1 base for V and 0 bases for J; bases not matched to a gene: 7.

This clone was observed a single time. The chain has TRBV18 and TRBJ2-7; D unclear. The germline V and J ends were trimmed by 3 bases and 0 bases, with 12 bases remaining between them. The CDR3 length is 15 residues. Germline V gives CDR1 KGHSH, CDR2 LQKENI. The CDR3 loop reads CASSPVITGSYEQYF. The DNA for the CDR3 is TGTGCCAGCTCACCTGTCATTACGGGCTCCTACGAGCAGTACTTC. Full variable domain (missing parts from reference TRBV18 and TRBJ2-7): NAGVMQNPRHLVRRRGQEARLRCSPMKGHSHVYWYRQLPEEGLKFMVYLQKENIIDESGMPKERFSAEFPKEGPSILRIQQVVRGDSAAYFCASSPVITGSYEQYFGPGTRLTVT.

The CDR3 coding sequence is TGTGCCAGCAGCCTAACCGGGACTGAGCAGTACTTC. Translating gives CASSLTGTEQYF. This chain joins TRBV6-6 and TRBJ2-7; possibly TRBD2 for D (6 bases). The CDR3 has 12 residues. CDR1 and CDR2 from the germline V gene are MNHNY and SVGAGI (reference sequence). Trimming pared 6 bases from V and 7 bases from J, leaving 13 bases between.

The J gene is TRBJ2-1, the V gene TRBV2; possible D gene TRBD1, 6 bases. Germline loops: CDR1 SNHLY, CDR2 FYNNEI. The V end lost 3 bases, the J end lost 10 bases, and 13 bases lay between the germline ends. This CDR3 contains 13 residues. This chain's CDR3 is CASSENRATEQFF. CDR3 coding DNA: TGTGCCAGCAGTGAGAACAGGGCAACCGAGCAGTTCTTC.

The chain is built from TRBV27 and TRBJ1-3; D might be TRBD1 (5 bases). The V and J ends lost 6 bases and 1 base respectively, with 13 bases between them. Germline V gene lookup returns CDR1 MNHEY and CDR2 SMNVEV (reference sequence). The CDR3 runs 15 residues. CDR3 in amino acids: CASRQVANSGNTIYF. The CDR3 coding sequence is TGTGCCAGCAGACAGGTTGCAAATTCTGGAAACACCATATATTTT.

In its sample, this clone was seen once. V and J are TRBV27 and TRBJ2-1; TRBD2 agrees at 13 bases. Germline trimming cut 5 bases from V and 5 bases from J; bases unmatched to any gene: 12. The germline V gene encodes CDR1 MNHEY and CDR2 SMNVEV (reference sequence). CDR3 length equals 18 residues. CDR3 amino acids: CASSPTAPGLAGDNEQFF. CDR3 DNA sequence: TGTGCCAGCAGTCCCACTGCGCCCGGACTAGCGGGGGACAATGAGCAGTTCTTC.

The rearrangement links TRBV2 to TRBJ2-2, with D possibly TRBD1 on 6 matching bases. The CDR3 loop spans 13 amino acids. The V end was cut by 6 bases, the J end by 3 bases, with 8 bases between. Germline CDR1 is SNHLY and CDR2 is FYNNEI. The CDR3, as DNA: TGTGCCAGCAGGGGGACATACACCGGGGAGCTGTTTTTT. Its translation: CASRGTYTGELFF. The variable domain in full, completed from reference TRBV2 and TRBJ2-2, reads EPEVTQTPSHQVTQMGQEVILRCVPISNHLYFYWYRQILGQKVEFLVSFYNNEISEKSEIFDDQFSVERPDGSNFTLKIRSTKLEDSAMYFCASRGTYTGELFFGEGSRLTVL.